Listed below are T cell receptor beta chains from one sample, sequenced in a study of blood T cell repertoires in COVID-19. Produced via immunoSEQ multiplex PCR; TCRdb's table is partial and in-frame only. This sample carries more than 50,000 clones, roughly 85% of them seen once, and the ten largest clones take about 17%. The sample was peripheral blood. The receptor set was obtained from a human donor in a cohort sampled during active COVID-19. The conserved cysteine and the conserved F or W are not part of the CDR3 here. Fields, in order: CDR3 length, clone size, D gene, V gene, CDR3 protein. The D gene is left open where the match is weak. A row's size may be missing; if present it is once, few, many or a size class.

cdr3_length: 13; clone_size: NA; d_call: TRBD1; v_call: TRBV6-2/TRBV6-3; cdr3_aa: ASSWEDRGRSPLH
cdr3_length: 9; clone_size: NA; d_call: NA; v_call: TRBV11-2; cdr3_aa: AWGVYNEQF
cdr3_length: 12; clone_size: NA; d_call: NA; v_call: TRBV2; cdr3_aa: ASRRDIELYEQY
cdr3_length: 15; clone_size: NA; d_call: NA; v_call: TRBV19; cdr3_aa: ASRPSWEAVSTDTQY
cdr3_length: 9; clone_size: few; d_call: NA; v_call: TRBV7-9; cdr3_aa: ASSPLGGVF
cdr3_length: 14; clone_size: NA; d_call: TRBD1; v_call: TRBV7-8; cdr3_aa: ASSPRDRTSTDTQY
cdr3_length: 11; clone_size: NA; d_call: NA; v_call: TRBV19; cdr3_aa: ASSQTRLDTQY
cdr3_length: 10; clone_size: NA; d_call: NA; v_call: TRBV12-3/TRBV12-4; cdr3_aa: ASTLPPAGYT
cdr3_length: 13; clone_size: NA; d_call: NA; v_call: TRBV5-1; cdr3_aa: ASSLGTGRPDTQY
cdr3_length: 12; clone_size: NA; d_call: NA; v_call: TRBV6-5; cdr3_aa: ASSPSQGSGGYT
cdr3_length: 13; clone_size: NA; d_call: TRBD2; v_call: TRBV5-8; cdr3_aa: ASSRTSGPSYEQY
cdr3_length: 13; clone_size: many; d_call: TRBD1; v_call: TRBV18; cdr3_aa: ASSPTGQGREKLF
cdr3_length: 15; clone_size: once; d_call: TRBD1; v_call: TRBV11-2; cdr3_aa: ASSNDPTGAGTDTQY
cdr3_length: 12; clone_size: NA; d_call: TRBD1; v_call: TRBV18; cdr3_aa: ASSRSGGLETQY
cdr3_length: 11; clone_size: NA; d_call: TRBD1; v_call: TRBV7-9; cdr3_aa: ASSLRGGHGYT
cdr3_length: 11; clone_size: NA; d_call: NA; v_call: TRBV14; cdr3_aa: ASSQEIGRAQF
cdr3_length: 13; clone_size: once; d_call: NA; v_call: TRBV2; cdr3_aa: ASSGDFSSYNEQF
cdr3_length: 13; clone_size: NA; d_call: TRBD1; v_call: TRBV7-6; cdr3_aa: ASSRGTGVSYEQY
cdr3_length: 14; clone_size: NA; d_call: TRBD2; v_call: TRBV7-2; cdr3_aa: ASSPSPSGGGFTQY
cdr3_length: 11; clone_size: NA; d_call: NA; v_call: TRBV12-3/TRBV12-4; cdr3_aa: ASSLRTAYGYT
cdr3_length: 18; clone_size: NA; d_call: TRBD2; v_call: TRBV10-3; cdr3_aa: AISGYPGTSGGETYNEQF
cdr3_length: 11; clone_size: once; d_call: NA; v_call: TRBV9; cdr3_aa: ASSVAGAVEQF
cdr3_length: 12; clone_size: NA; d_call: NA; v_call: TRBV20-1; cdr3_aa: SASQGRAGTEAF
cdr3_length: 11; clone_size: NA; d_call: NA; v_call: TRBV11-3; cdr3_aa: ASSLNGVETQY
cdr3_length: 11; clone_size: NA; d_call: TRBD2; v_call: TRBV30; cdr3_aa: AWSVRGGETQY
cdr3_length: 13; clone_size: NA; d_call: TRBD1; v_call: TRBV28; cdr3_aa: ASSLIQGGNYGYT
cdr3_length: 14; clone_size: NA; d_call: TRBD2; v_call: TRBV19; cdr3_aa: ASSPRAGGDSYEQY
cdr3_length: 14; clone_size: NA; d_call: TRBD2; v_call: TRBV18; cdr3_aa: ASSGGLAGDTDTQY
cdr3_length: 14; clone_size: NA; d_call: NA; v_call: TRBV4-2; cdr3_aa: ASSQDSAAANYGYT
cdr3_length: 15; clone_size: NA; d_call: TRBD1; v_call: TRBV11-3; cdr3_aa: ASSLGPGQGGNSPLH
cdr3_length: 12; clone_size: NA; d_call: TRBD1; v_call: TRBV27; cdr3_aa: ASSLQGANEKLF
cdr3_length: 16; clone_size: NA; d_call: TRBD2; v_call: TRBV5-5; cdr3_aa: ASSLAGLAGGISYEQY
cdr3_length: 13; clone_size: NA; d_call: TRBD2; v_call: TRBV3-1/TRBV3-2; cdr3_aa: ASSLGTSGTYEQY
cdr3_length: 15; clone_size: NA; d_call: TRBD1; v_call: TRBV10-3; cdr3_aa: AIGGQGATQNTGELF
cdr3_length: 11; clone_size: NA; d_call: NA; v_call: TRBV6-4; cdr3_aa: ASRDLGLTPQF
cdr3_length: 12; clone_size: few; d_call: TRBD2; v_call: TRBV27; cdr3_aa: ASSPGGIYNEQF
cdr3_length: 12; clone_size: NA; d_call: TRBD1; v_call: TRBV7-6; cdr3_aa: ASSQTGGDYGYT
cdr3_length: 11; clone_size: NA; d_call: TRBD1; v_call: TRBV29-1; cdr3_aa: SVDPGQGAEAF
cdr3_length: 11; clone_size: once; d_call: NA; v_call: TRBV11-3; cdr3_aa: ASSLVAGRRGY
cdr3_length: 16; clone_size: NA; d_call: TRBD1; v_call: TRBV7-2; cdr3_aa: ASSFQLQGGLNTGELF
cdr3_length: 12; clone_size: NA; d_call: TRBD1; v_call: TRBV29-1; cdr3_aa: SVESRDRGFGYT
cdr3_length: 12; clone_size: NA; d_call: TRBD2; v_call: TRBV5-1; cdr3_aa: ASSLAGGSYEQY
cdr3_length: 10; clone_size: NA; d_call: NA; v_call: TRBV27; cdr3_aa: ASSLRGQAQY
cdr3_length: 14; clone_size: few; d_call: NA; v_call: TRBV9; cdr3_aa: ASSVAARVGRETQY
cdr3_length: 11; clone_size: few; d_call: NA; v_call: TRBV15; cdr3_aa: ATSRQGQRGYT
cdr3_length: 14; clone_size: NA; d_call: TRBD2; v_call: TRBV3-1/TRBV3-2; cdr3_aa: ASSQEALAGGETQY
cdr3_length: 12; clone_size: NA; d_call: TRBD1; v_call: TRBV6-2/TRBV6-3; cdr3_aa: ASSSQGGNQPQH
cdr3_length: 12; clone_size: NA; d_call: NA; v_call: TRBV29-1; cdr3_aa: SVETEGSGNTIY
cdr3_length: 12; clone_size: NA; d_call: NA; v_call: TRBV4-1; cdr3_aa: ASSPRGGDYEQY
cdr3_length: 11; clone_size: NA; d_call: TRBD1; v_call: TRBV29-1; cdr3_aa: SGEQGWTETQY
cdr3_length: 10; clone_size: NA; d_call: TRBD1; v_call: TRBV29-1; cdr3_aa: SVGTGNTEAF
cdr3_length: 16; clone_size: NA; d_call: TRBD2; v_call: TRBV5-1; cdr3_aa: ASSLAGTSGGTQNIQY
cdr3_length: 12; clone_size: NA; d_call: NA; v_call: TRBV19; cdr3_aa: ASRTHSTNYGYT
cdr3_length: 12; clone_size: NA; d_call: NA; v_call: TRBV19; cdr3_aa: ASSRRGAYTEAF
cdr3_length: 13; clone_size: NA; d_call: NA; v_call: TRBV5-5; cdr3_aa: ASSFDRTPQETQY